This T cell receptor beta chain was documented in a study of T cell repertoires in cytomegalovirus infection. This clonotype came up a few times. Its specificity is unknown. Germline V gene lookup returns CDR1 SGHAT and CDR2 FQNNGV. Germline trimming cut 5 bases from V and 4 bases from J; bases unmatched to any gene: 8. The CDR3 runs to 15 residues. A single record per CDR3 protein comes from TCRdb applying MiXCR to the reads. The repertoire includes some 350,000 distinct CDR3 sequences, 25% to 30% of them detected once, and approximately 20% sits in the top ten. J is TRBJ2-5 and V is TRBV11-2; TRBD1 agrees at 9 bases. The origin of this receptor is a human donor in good health (CMV status not recorded). Some clones in this sample may be carry-over from other donors' samples. The sequenced sample was cultured PBMCs, obtained from culture after CMV antigen stimulation. CDR3 DNA sequence: TGTGCCAGCAGCCCGCCGGGGACAGGGTTAGAGACCCAGTACTTC. It encodes CASSPPGTGLETQYF.